A single sample gave rise to the 7 T cell receptor beta chains below, sequenced in a study of cytomegalovirus exposure and HLA in healthy donors. Amplification used 60 Vbeta primers and 13 Jbeta primers. Clones were sequenced by immunoSEQ multiplex PCR, and TCRdb holds only the in-frame ones, with some missing. This table has 150,000 to 200,000 clones, 76% appearing once. Sequences were obtained from PBMCs. The receptor set was obtained from a female donor in good health and CMV-seronegative.

This chain joins TRBV21-1 and TRBJ2-2; no DNA check was done on the table's D call, TRBD1. TRBV21-1 corresponds to a pseudogene. The CDR3 consists of 14 residues. DNA for the CDR3: TGTGCCAGCCTCCGGGACAGAAGAACCGGGGAGCTGTTTTTT. Encoded protein: CASLRDRRTGELFF.

The chain carries TRBV7-2 and TRBJ2-7; no clear D gene. This CDR3 region has 14 residues. The V and J ends lost 1 base and 6 bases respectively, with 13 bases between them. CDR1 and CDR2 from the germline V gene are SGHTA and FQGNSA. The chain's CDR3 is CASSLGSVLFEQYF. The CDR3 DNA reads as TGTGCCAGCAGCTTAGGGTCGGTACTCTTCGAGCAGTACTTC.

This chain links TRBV7-6 with TRBJ1-1; 7 nucleotides match TRBD1. Germline V CDR1 and CDR2: SGHVS, FNYEAQ. V lost 6 bases, J lost 7 bases, and 11 bases stayed unmatched. The CDR3 has 14 amino acids. The CDR3 coding sequence is TGTGCCAGCAGTCAACAAGACAGGGCCGATGAAGCTTTCTTT. Translating it yields CASSQQDRADEAFF.

The rearrangement joins TRBV4-2 to TRBJ2-1; 10 bases line up with TRBD2. Trimming at V came to 1 base and at J to 9 bases, leaving 3 bases not matched to a gene. The germline gives CDR1 LGHNA, CDR2 YNFKEQ. The CDR3 loop spans 14 amino acids. CDR3 region: CASSQGSGRSEQFF. The CDR3 nucleotides are TGTGCCAGCAGCCAAGGTAGCGGGAGGAGTGAGCAGTTCTTC.

A few counts support this clone. The J gene is TRBJ2-2, the V gene TRBV9; D ambiguous. This CDR3 region has 12 residues. Germline lookup yields CDR1 SGDLS and CDR2 YYNGEE. V was shortened by 6 bases and J by 4 bases, with 7 bases between the two germline ends. In nucleotides, the CDR3 is TGTGCCAGCACCGGTCCCACCGGGGAGCTGTTTTTT. This sequence encodes CASTGPTGELFF. The full variable domain, rest sourced from reference TRBV9 and TRBJ2-2, is DSGVTQTPKHLITATGQRVTLRCSPRSGDLSVYWYQQSLDQGLQFLIQYYNGEERAKGNILERFSAQQFPDLHSELNLSSLELGDSALYFCASTGPTGELFFGEGSRLTVL.

V is TRBV7-9 and J is TRBJ1-3; D not certain. V was pared by 11 bases and J by 4 bases, with 15 bases between. The CDR3 has 13 residues. The germline gives CDR1 SEHNR, CDR2 FQNEAQ (reference sequence). CDR3 loop: CAGVDAGGNTIYF. The CDR3 DNA reads as TGTGCCGGTGTGGACGCGGGGGGAAACACCATATATTTT.

This clone appeared a few times. This chain joins TRBV29-1 and TRBJ1-3; TRBD1 matches 9 bases. Unmatched junction bases numbered 8, after V lost 1 base and J lost 4 bases. CDR3 length: 16 amino acids. Germline assignment: CDR1 SQVTM and CDR2 ANQGSEA. CDR3 protein: CSVEGTGGQIGNTIYF. The CDR3 nucleotides are TGCAGCGTTGAAGGTACAGGGGGCCAAATCGGAAACACCATATATTTT.